A single sample is the source of the 27 T cell receptor beta chains below, sequenced in a study of shared clonotypes between healthy human individuals. Sequencing was performed with immunoSEQ multiplex PCR; in TCRdb, only in-frame clones are kept and a portion is missing. Altogether 2,500,000 or so clones are present, over 85% being singletons, with the ten largest covering approximately 0.35%. Sample: naive CD4+ T cells from PBMCs. As to subset: CD45RA+ positively selected. Receptors originate from a man aged 18-30 years in good health. Some clones in this sample may be carry-over from other donors' samples.

With regard to this clone: One end of the junction fails to match germline, which may point to a read error. This sequence joins TRBV2 and TRBJ1-5, with 9 bases that match TRBD1. CDR1 and CDR2 from the germline V gene are SNHLY and FYNNEI. The CDR3 runs to 13 residues. The CDR3 here is CTSSGTGNQPQHF. As DNA, the CDR3 is TGTACCAGCAGCGGGACAGGGAACCAGCCCCAGCATTTT.

V usage is TRBV2 and J usage is TRBJ2-2; TRBD2 agrees at 10 bases. V was pared by 6 bases and J by 4 bases, with 11 bases of the junction left unmatched. Germline CDR1 and CDR2: SNHLY and FYNNEI. The CDR3 runs 17 residues. CDR3 in DNA: TGTGCCAGCAGAAAGGGGCTAGCGGGAGCGGGCACCGGGGAGCTGTTTTTT. Translation gives CASRKGLAGAGTGELFF.

The chain employs TRBV18 and TRBJ2-1, with 14 bases matching TRBD2. Germline-derived CDR1 and CDR2 are KGHSH and LQKENI. V shed 6 bases and J 8 bases; nucleotides not matched to a gene: 9. The CDR3 extends over 16 amino acids. DNA for the CDR3: TGTGCCAGCTCGACCCTACGACTAGCGGGAGGGGATGAGCAGTTCTTC. Protein: CASSTLRLAGGDEQFF.

The chain couples TRBV27 to TRBJ2-7; 7 nucleotides line up with TRBD1. CDR3 size: 16 residues. V dropped 5 bases and J dropped 0; count of bases not matched to a gene: 10. From germline, CDR1 is MNHEY and CDR2 SMNVEV (reference sequence). CDR3 nucleotide sequence: TGTGCCAGCAGTCAACAGGGGATAACCAACTCCTACGAGCAGTACTTC. Translating it yields CASSQQGITNSYEQYF.

The genes are TRBV11-2 and TRBJ1-1; 8 bases are a match to TRBD1. Trimming at V came to 7 bases and at J to 5 bases, leaving 9 bases not matched to a gene. The CDR3 contains 14 residues. Germline lookup yields CDR1 SGHAT and CDR2 FQNNGV. For the CDR3, the DNA is TGTGCCAGCAAAAGGACAGGGCTGGGAACTGAAGCTTTCTTT. This codes for CASKRTGLGTEAFF. Using reference TRBV11-2 and TRBJ1-1 for the parts outside the CDR3, the full variable domain is EAGVAQSPRYKIIEKRQSVAFWCNPISGHATLYWYQQILGQGPKLLIQFQNNGVVDDSQLPKDRFSAERLKGVDSTLKIQPAKLEDSAVYLCASKRTGLGTEAFFGQGTRLTVV.

The rearrangement uses TRBV4-1 and TRBJ2-3; 9 positions match TRBD2. This CDR3 contains 18 residues. The trim removed 1 base at V and 0 bases at J, leaving 8 bases unmatched. Germline V lookup: CDR1 MGHRA, CDR2 YSYEKL. This CDR3 is CASSQVMGLAYSTDTQYF. CDR3 sequence (DNA): TGCGCCAGCAGCCAAGTTATGGGACTAGCATATAGCACAGATACGCAGTATTTT.

V gene TRBV7-3 combines with J gene TRBJ2-5, with D perhaps assigned TRBD1 or TRBD2 (5 bases each). CDR3 length equals 13 residues. The germline gives CDR1 SGHTA, CDR2 FQGTGA. V dropped 5 bases and J dropped 5 bases, with 12 bases sitting between them. The CDR3 region is CASSVGEWETQYF. The CDR3 coding sequence is TGTGCCAGCAGCGTAGGGGAGTGGGAGACCCAGTACTTC.

J is TRBJ1-1 and V is TRBV13; 7 bases match TRBD1. CDR3 size: 14 residues. Germline V lookup: CDR1 PRHDT, CDR2 FYEKMQ (reference sequence). Germline trimming cut 5 bases from V and 5 bases from J; bases unmatched to any gene: 8. CDR3 DNA sequence: TGTGCCAGCAGCCCGCTTAGGGGGCAAACTGAAGCTTTCTTT. It specifies CASSPLRGQTEAFF.

This chain links TRBV4-2 with TRBJ2-3, with 7 bases that match TRBD2. Looked up from germline, CDR1 is LGHNA and CDR2 is YNFKEQ. The CDR3 loop spans 19 amino acids. V lost 0 bases to trimming and J lost 4 bases; unmatched junction nucleotides: 16. The CDR3: CASSQDFWGEGLRADTQYF. CDR3 DNA: TGTGCCAGCAGCCAAGATTTCTGGGGGGAGGGCCTCCGGGCAGATACGCAGTATTTT.

This clone was observed once. This chain joins TRBV5-1 and TRBJ2-5, with D possibly called TRBD1 or TRBD2 (5 bases each). The germline V gene encodes CDR1 SGHRS and CDR2 YFSETQ. The CDR3 totals 15 residues. Trimming removed 5 bases at V and 3 bases at J, with 17 bases between. Here the CDR3 DNA reads TGCGCCAGCAGAGGGACCCTAAGGGGAAAAGAGACCCAGTACTTC. Protein sequence: CASRGTLRGKETQYF.

The V and J genes are TRBV11-2 and TRBJ2-7, with D uncertain. Trimming shortened V by 1 base and J by 3 bases, and 16 bases separated the two germline ends. The CDR3 runs 16 residues. Germline CDR1 SGHAT, CDR2 FQNNGV. In DNA form, the CDR3 reads TGTGCCAGCAGCTTAGGTGTGCGCCGAGTGGTCTACGAGCAGTACTTC. This codes for CASSLGVRRVVYEQYF.

The chain couples TRBV5-4 to TRBJ2-5; D not certain. The CDR3 consists of 14 residues. Trimming removed 2 bases at V and 2 bases at J, with 10 bases between. Per the germline V gene, CDR1 is SGHNT and CDR2 is YYREEE (reference sequence). The DNA of the CDR3 is TGTGCCAGCAGCTTAATGGAGCGACAAGAGACCCAGTACTTC. It translates to CASSLMERQETQYF. The entire variable domain, with the rest obtained from reference TRBV5-4 and TRBJ2-5, is as follows: ETGVTQSPTHLIKTRGQQVTLRCSSQSGHNTVSWYQQALGQGPQFIFQYYREEENGRGNFPPRFSGLQFPNYSSELNVNALELDDSALYLCASSLMERQETQYFGPGTRLLVL.

V usage is TRBV5-1 and J usage is TRBJ2-1; 13 bases are shared with TRBD2. Germline CDR1 and CDR2: SGHRS and YFSETQ. The CDR3 extends over 16 amino acids. The J segment lost 9 bases and the V segment lost 4 bases, leaving 10 bases of the junction unmatched. CDR3 in DNA: TGCGCCAGCAGCGAACGACTAGCGGGAGGCCGGGGTGAGCAGTTCTTC. Amino acids: CASSERLAGGRGEQFF. Drawing the rest from reference TRBV5-1 and TRBJ2-1, the complete variable domain is KAGVTQTPRYLIKTRGQQVTLSCSPISGHRSVSWYQQTPGQGLQFLFEYFSETQRNKGNFPGRFSGRQFSNSRSEMNVSTLELGDSALYLCASSERLAGGRGEQFFGPGTRLTVL.

This CDR3 is CASRTPSAANTGELFF. CDR3 coding DNA: TGTGCCAGCAGGACCCCGTCCGCTGCGAACACCGGGGAGCTGTTTTTT. V and J are TRBV2 and TRBJ2-2, with no clear D. The V end was cut by 6 bases, the J end by 0 bases, with 14 bases between. Germline V gene sequence: CDR1 SNHLY, CDR2 FYNNEI. The CDR3 is 16 residues long.

CDR3 in amino acids: CASSLQDRNTEAFF. Here the CDR3 DNA reads TGTGCCAGCAGTCTTCAAGACCGTAACACTGAAGCTTTCTTT. The chain couples TRBV6-6 to TRBJ1-1, with D unresolved. The CDR3 has 14 amino acids. The V end lost 5 bases, the J end lost 2 bases, and 12 bases lay between the germline ends. Per germline, CDR1 MNHNY and CDR2 SVGAGI (reference sequence).

The rearrangement joins TRBV7-3 to TRBJ2-6; 7 nucleotides match TRBD1. Trimming took 1 base from V and 4 from J; bases not matched to a gene: 4. The CDR3 has 16 residues. From germline, CDR1 is SGHTA and CDR2 FQGTGA. This CDR3 reads CASSLKGAVGANVLTF. Written as DNA, the CDR3 is TGTGCCAGCAGCTTAAAGGGGGCGGTAGGGGCCAACGTCCTGACTTTC.

The chain uses TRBV11-2 and TRBJ2-1, with a possible D match to TRBD2 (6 bases). Germline V gene data show CDR1 as SGHAT and CDR2 as FQNNGV. Trimming shortened V by 3 bases and J by 9 bases, and 15 bases separated the two germline ends. This CDR3 comprises 14 residues. The DNA for the CDR3 is TGTGCCAGCAGCTTCACCCGGGACTCCCTTGAGCAGTTCTTC. This gives the protein CASSFTRDSLEQFF.

The V and J genes are TRBV2 and TRBJ2-4; D remains ambiguous. The CDR3 is 13 amino acids. V was trimmed by 4 bases and J by 6 bases, leaving 10 bases between them. CDR1 and CDR2 (germline): SNHLY, FYNNEI. In nucleotides, the CDR3 is TGTGCCAGCAGTGGACCCTGGGGAAACATTCAGTACTTC. Translating it yields CASSGPWGNIQYF. Combining the CDR3 with reference TRBV2 and TRBJ2-4 gives the whole variable domain EPEVTQTPSHQVTQMGQEVILRCVPISNHLYFYWYRQILGQKVEFLVSFYNNEISEKSEIFDDQFSVERPDGSNFTLKIRSTKLEDSAMYFCASSGPWGNIQYFGAGTRLSVL.

The chain uses TRBV5-6 and TRBJ2-7; D unclear. The V gene's germline CDR1 is SGHDT and CDR2 YYEEEE. V lost 2 bases, J lost 1 base, and 10 bases lay in between. The CDR3 covers 14 residues. The CDR3 bases are TGTGCCAGCAGCTTAGGGCACACATCCTACGAGCAGTACTTC. This encodes CASSLGHTSYEQYF.

This rearrangement joins TRBV5-5 to TRBJ2-2, with 8 nucleotides matching TRBD2. The CDR3 runs to 15 residues. J lost 0 bases, V lost 4 bases, and 2 bases had no gene match. Germline V lookup: CDR1 SGHKS, CDR2 YYEKEE (reference sequence). CDR3 protein: CASSHSGTNTGELFF. CDR3 nucleotide sequence: TGTGCCAGCAGCCATAGCGGGACGAACACCGGGGAGCTGTTTTTT.

This rearrangement joins TRBV2 to TRBJ2-1, with D unclear. The V and J ends lost 4 bases and 0 bases respectively, with 7 bases between them. Germline CDR1 and CDR2: SNHLY and FYNNEI. CDR3 length: 14 amino acids. CDR3 protein: CASSVGISYNEQFF. CDR3 coding DNA: TGTGCCAGCAGTGTAGGGATCTCCTACAATGAGCAGTTCTTC.

The rearrangement joins TRBV7-2 to TRBJ2-2; D call uncertain. This CDR3 has 14 residues. V gave up 5 bases and J gave up 8 bases, with 15 bases separating them. Germline lookup yields CDR1 SGHTA and CDR2 FQGNSA. The CDR3 DNA sequence: TGTGCCAGCAGCCCCCATCTGTTGGGGGGGGAGCTGTTTTTT. Amino acid sequence: CASSPHLLGGELFF.

The chain recombines TRBV5-5 with TRBJ1-2; D unclear. Germline V CDR1 and CDR2: SGHKS, YYEKEE (reference sequence). CDR3 length equals 13 residues. V lost 2 bases and J 2 bases, leaving 7 bases between the germline ends. The CDR3 coding sequence is TGTGCCAGCAGCTTTGACTACAACTATGGCTACACCTTC. It yields the protein CASSFDYNYGYTF.

V usage is TRBV7-9 and J usage is TRBJ1-4, with 9 positions matching TRBD1. Germline-derived CDR1 and CDR2 are SEHNR and FQNEAQ (reference sequence). The CDR3 has 12 amino acids. V was clipped by 8 bases and J by 8 bases; unmatched bases: 3. In DNA form, the CDR3 reads TGTGCCAGCGGGACAGGGAAGGAAAAACTGTTTTTT. Translated: CASGTGKEKLFF. The full variable domain, rest sourced from reference TRBV7-9 and TRBJ1-4, is DTGVSQNPRHKITKRGQNVTFRCDPISEHNRLYWYRQTLGQGPEFLTYFQNEAQLEKSRLLSDRFSAERPKGSFSTLEIQRTEQGDSAMYLCASGTGKEKLFFGSGTQLSVL.

This clone was recorded once. The chain joins TRBV27 to TRBJ2-7; no reliable D call. This CDR3 spans 11 amino acids. CDR1 MNHEY and CDR2 SMNVEV come from the germline V gene (reference sequence). Trimming cost V 10 bases and J 3 bases, with 10 bases left between them. The CDR3 region is CATSRNYEQYF. CDR3 in DNA: TGTGCCACTTCCAGGAACTACGAGCAGTACTTC.

This chain connects TRBV2 to TRBJ1-2; a possible D gene is TRBD1 (5 bases). This CDR3 has 14 residues. The germline V and J ends were trimmed by 4 bases and 0 bases, with 9 bases remaining between them. The germline V gene encodes CDR1 SNHLY and CDR2 FYNNEI. This chain's CDR3 is CASSGQPANYGYTF. The CDR3 DNA reads as TGTGCCAGCAGTGGACAGCCAGCTAACTATGGCTACACCTTC.

V is TRBV27 and J is TRBJ2-5, with 7 nucleotides matching TRBD2. Germline-derived CDR1 and CDR2 are MNHEY and SMNVEV (reference sequence). The CDR3 has 13 amino acids. Losses at the gene ends were 6 bases for V and 4 bases for J; bases not matched to a gene: 5. The CDR3 is CASRRGLTETQYF. The CDR3 DNA sequence: TGTGCCAGCAGAAGGGGACTAACAGAGACCCAGTACTTC.